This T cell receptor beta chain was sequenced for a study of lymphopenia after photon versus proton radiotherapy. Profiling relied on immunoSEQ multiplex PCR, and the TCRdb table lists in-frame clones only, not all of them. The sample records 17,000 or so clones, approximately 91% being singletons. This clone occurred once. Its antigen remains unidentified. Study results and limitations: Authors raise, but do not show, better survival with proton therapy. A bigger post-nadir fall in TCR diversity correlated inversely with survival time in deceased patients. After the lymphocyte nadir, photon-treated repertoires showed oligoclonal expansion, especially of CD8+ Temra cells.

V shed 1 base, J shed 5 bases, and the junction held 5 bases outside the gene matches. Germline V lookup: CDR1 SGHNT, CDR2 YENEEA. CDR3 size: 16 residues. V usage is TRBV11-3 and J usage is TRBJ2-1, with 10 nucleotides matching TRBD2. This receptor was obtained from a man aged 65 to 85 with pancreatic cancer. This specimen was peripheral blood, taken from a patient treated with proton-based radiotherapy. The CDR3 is CASSLGGSGRNNEQFF. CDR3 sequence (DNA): TGTGCCAGCAGCTTAGGGGGTAGCGGGAGGAACAATGAGCAGTTCTTC.